The clone carrying this T cell receptor (beta chain) appeared a single time. Antigen unknown. This record belongs to a study of T cells in tuberculosis. The table came from immunoSEQ multiplex PCR; TCRdb's copy has only in-frame clones and leaves some out. The repertoire holds 30,000 to 35,000 clones, with about 85% as singletons. Study findings and constraints: Smaller alpha distances in active tuberculosis partly reflected shorter CDR3-alpha lengths.

As for time point: new active TB diagnosis, blood taken before or within 7 days of starting treatment. CDR3 length: 12 residues. V was clipped by 4 bases and J by 8 bases; unmatched bases: 4. CDR1 and CDR2 from the germline V gene are MNHEY and SVGAGI. The source of this sequence is an adult with tuberculosis. The sequenced sample was PBMCs, obtained at tuberculosis diagnosis. The V and J genes are TRBV6-5 and TRBJ1-2; 7 bases are shared with TRBD1. CDR3 bases: TGTGCCAGCAGTTCCGGGACAGAGGGCTACACCTTC. Protein product: CASSSGTEGYTF.